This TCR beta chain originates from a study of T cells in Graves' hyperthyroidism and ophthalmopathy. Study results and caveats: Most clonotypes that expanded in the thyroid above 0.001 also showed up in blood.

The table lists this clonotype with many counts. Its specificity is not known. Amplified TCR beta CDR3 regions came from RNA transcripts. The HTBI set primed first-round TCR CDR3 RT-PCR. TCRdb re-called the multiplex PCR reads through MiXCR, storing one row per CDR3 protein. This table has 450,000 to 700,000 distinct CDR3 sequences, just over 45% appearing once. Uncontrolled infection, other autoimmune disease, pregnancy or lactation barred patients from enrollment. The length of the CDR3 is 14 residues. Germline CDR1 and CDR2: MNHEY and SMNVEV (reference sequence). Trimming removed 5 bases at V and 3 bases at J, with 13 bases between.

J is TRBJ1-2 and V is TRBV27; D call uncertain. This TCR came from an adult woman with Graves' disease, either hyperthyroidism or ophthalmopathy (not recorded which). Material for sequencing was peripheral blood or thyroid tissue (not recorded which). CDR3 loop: CASSPRSRDYGYTF. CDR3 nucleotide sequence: TGTGCCAGCAGTCCCCGGAGCAGAGACTATGGCTACACCTTC.